The rows below give T cell receptor beta chains drawn from one sample of a study of cytomegalovirus exposure and HLA in healthy donors. Sequencing used immunoSEQ multiplex PCR; TCRdb keeps in-frame clones, though not all of them. The data contain more than 150,000 clones, 75% to 80% of them singletons. What was sequenced was PBMCs. These receptors originate from a woman in her 30s in good health and CMV-seropositive. CDR3s include the opening cysteine and the closing phenylalanine or tryptophan. Each record gives: V gene, J gene, CDR3 protein.

TRBV12-5	TRBJ2-2	CASGLGLAGNTGELFF
TRBV27	TRBJ2-1	CASSLRAGTSGSNEQFF
TRBV4-2	TRBJ2-5	CASSLEDRGPIQETQYF
TRBV19	TRBJ1-5	CASKSLGGTQPQHF
TRBV7-6	TRBJ1-1	CASSLFRDGGTEAFF
TRBV13	TRBJ1-1	CASSVISPLTGTTEAFF
TRBV10-3	TRBJ2-7	CAINSDISYEQYF
TRBV15	TRBJ1-4	CATSRDPNRVTNEKLFF
TRBV12-5	TRBJ1-2	CASGSSRGCGYTF
TRBV11-2	TRBJ2-1	CASSLGTSGYHNEQFF
TRBV4-3	TRBJ2-7	CASSQRKARGGVDEQYF
TRBV5-6	TRBJ2-2	CASSLRAVNTGELFF
TRBV6-6	TRBJ2-3	CASSWTGTDTQYF
TRBV19	NA	CASRLAGESSYEQYF
TRBV25-1	TRBJ2-1	CASSTLGQKHNEQFF
TRBV25-1	TRBJ1-6	CASLGTGTANSPLHF
TRBV5-1	TRBJ1-1	CASSLYPGNNAEAFF
TRBV28	TRBJ1-5	CASSLYIMGGFNQPQHF
TRBV29-1	TRBJ2-3	CNPPGQGVCGGKSGTDTQYF
TRBV9	TRBJ2-5	CASSPRTEGTQYF
TRBV7-2	TRBJ2-2	CASSLRTGELFF
TRBV6-5	TRBJ1-3	CASSLNGNTIYF
TRBV19	TRBJ2-1	CASSTDRGLGNEQFF
TRBV7-2	TRBJ2-1	CASSSTSANNEQFF
TRBV7-3	TRBJ2-3	CASSPGAGGSDTQYF
TRBV5-1	TRBJ1-2	CASSLAETVSYGYTF
TRBV13	TRBJ2-2	CASSPKERQGTGELFF
TRBV7-9	TRBJ1-1	CASSLALQGNTEAFF
TRBV4-3	TRBJ2-5	CASSRIASGRGTQYF
TRBV27	TRBJ2-2	CATHLKGATGTGELFF
TRBV28	TRBJ1-1	CASSLIYQNTEAFF
TRBV2	TRBJ1-2	CASRVEQALGYTF
TRBV7-9	TRBJ1-4	CASSFRGSGEKLFF
TRBV5-6	TRBJ2-7	CASSLEVGPHEQYF
TRBV5-6	TRBJ2-3	CASRRTSWRASTDTQYF
TRBV11-2	TRBJ1-3	CASSNPTESPIYF
TRBV5-1	TRBJ2-7	CASSGAQGARYEQYF
TRBV7-3	TRBJ2-3	CASSQTGPDTQYF
TRBV7-8	TRBJ2-7	CASRPAGSGTLSEQYF
TRBV4-2	TRBJ2-3	CASSQDLQRPSGGTDTQYF
TRBV11-3	TRBJ1-3	CASSLGRGLSSGNTIYF
TRBV2	TRBJ2-7	CASKGQGANEQYF
TRBV10-3	TRBJ2-3	CAISVADTQYF
TRBV27	TRBJ2-7	CASSLGTGPGGGYEQYF
TRBV27	NA	CASSGGQGADEQYF
TRBV2	TRBJ1-1	CASRGTEAFF
TRBV9	TRBJ1-5	CASGRGRGYEEPQHF
TRBV13	TRBJ1-2	CASSLGRTGSGYTF
TRBV6-1	TRBJ2-7	CASTIAQGLASEQYF
TRBV27	TRBJ1-5	CASSLGLSNQPQHF